This T cell receptor beta chain was obtained from a study of blood T cells in healthy people across ages. Germline V gene lookup returns CDR1 MNHEY and CDR2 SVGAGI. V shed 0 bases and J 8 bases; nucleotides not matched to a gene: 19. CDR3 length: 20 amino acids. This clonotype has at least ten counts. Primers used in a second PCR of about 7 to 12 cycles were a sample-barcoded 5' primer and a J-beta primer mix. TCRdb ran MiXCR on the 5' RACE reads and lists one entry per CDR3 protein. The data show about 1,500,000 distinct CDR3 sequences, 28% seen once. The material sequenced was blood. The clonotype originates from a woman aged 25 to 39 in good health. The rearrangement links TRBV6-5 to TRBJ2-5; 12 bases are shared with TRBD1. CDR3: CASSYSLRPGQGAPTRTQYF. CDR3 in DNA: TGTGCCAGCAGTTACTCGCTGAGACCGGGACAGGGGGCTCCCACTCGAACCCAGTACTTC.